The clone carrying this T cell receptor (beta chain) appeared a few times. Antigen unknown. The CDR3 covers 16 residues. CDR1 and CDR2 from the germline V gene are MNHNY and SVGAGI (reference sequence). V lost 4 bases, J lost 3 bases, and 6 bases stayed unmatched. This sample is part of a study of blood T cells in healthy people across ages. Next came a second PCR, run for about 7 to 12 cycles, which used a sample-barcoded 5' primer along with a J-beta primer mix. TCRdb independently ran MiXCR on the 5' RACE reads; one entry per CDR3 protein. The sample includes under 2,000,000 distinct CDR3 sequences, less than 50% seen only once; the top ten take 2% to 2.5%. Per sample, at least 5 micrograms of total RNA were extracted. The study's findings and limits: Naive and antigen-experienced cells were not separated, limiting conclusive comparison. Not knowing donor CMV status may have confounded expanded clonotype changes.

The source material was blood. The gene calls are TRBV6-6 and TRBJ2-7, with TRBD2 matching 13 bases. This TCR derives from a woman in her forties in good health. CDR3 region: CASSSGLAGDYYEQYF. The CDR3 DNA reads TGTGCCAGCAGTTCCGGACTAGCGGGGGACTACTACGAGCAGTACTTC.